What follows are 24 T cell receptor beta chains derived from one specimen sequenced in a study of blood T cells in healthy people across ages. Combining a sample-barcoded 5' primer with a J-beta primer mix, a second PCR ran for roughly 7 to 12 cycles. A single record per CDR3 protein comes from TCRdb applying MiXCR to the 5' RACE reads. The sample lists fewer than 800,000 distinct CDR3 sequences, around a fifth occurring once. The sequencing sample was made of blood. The source of these receptors is a man in his 70s in good health.

A few counts support this clonotype. The chain joins TRBV23-1 to TRBJ2-1; 7 nucleotides match TRBD1. TRBV23-1 is an open reading frame, and its role is uncertain. The CDR3 contains 17 residues. Trimming took 7 bases from V and 0 from J; bases not matched to a gene: 12. CDR3 loop: CASTRPRDSYSYNEQFF. The CDR3 nucleotides are TGCGCCAGCACCAGACCGAGGGACAGTTACTCCTACAATGAGCAGTTCTTC.

This clonotype was seen a few times. This chain uses TRBV28 with TRBJ2-7, with TRBD1 matching 9 bases. The junction had 18 bases not matched to a gene; V was cut back by 5 bases and J by 7 bases. From germline, CDR1 is MDHEN and CDR2 SYDVKM. This CDR3 has 17 residues. CDR3 DNA sequence: TGTGCCAGCAGTCCCGGAGGTTCCGGGACAGGGAGTGAGGAGCAGTACTTC. As protein: CASSPGGSGTGSEEQYF.

The chain employs TRBV29-1 and TRBJ2-3; possibly TRBD1 for D (5 bases). Per germline, CDR1 SQVTM and CDR2 ANQGSEA. Trimming removed 6 bases from V and 8 bases from J, with 6 bases in between. The CDR3 runs 9 residues. The CDR3 sequence is CSVGVTQYF. The CDR3 nucleotides read TGCAGCGTAGGGGTTACGCAGTATTTT.

The J gene is TRBJ1-4, the V gene TRBV28; TRBD1 aligns across 8 bases. V dropped 10 bases and J dropped 8; count of bases not matched to a gene: 12. Germline V lookup: CDR1 MDHEN, CDR2 SYDVKM. The CDR3 spans 14 residues. CDR3 in DNA: TGTGCCACAAGCCTTGGACAGGGTTCGGAAAAACTGTTTTTT. Encoded protein: CATSLGQGSEKLFF.

This clonotype was counted a single time. V and J are TRBV12-3 or TRBV12-4 and TRBJ2-5; D tentatively fits TRBD1 or TRBD2 (5 bases each). The tail of the sequence fits TRBJ2-7 better, so the J call may be wrong. The CDR3 runs to 14 residues. The DNA of the CDR3 is TGTGCCAGCAGTTTTGTTGGGGGTTTCTACGAGCAGTACTTC. Its protein product is CASSFVGGFYEQYF.

The chain carries TRBV28 and TRBJ2-5, with 12 positions matching TRBD1. CDR1 MDHEN and CDR2 SYDVKM come from the germline V gene. V lost 3 bases, J lost 4 bases, and 6 bases stayed unmatched. CDR3 length equals 16 residues. The CDR3 coding sequence is TGTGCCAGCAGTTTCCTGGGACAGGGGGCGCGAGAGACCCAGTACTTC. This translates into CASSFLGQGARETQYF. The whole variable domain, remainder taken from reference TRBV28 and TRBJ2-5, is DVKVTQSSRYLVKRTGEKVFLECVQDMDHENMFWYRQDPGLGLRLIYFSYDVKMKEKGDIPEGYSVSREKKERFSLILESASTNQTSMYLCASSFLGQGARETQYFGPGTRLLVL.

The V and J genes are TRBV5-1 and TRBJ2-5; 9 nucleotides line up with TRBD1. There are 15 residues in the CDR3. J was trimmed by 3 bases and V by 3 bases; bases with no gene match: 6. The germline V gene has CDR1 SGHRS and CDR2 YFSETQ. The CDR3 coding sequence is TGCGCCAGCAGCTGGGGGACAGGGTTGGAAGAGACCCAGTACTTC. This encodes CASSWGTGLEETQYF.

This chain links TRBV12-3 or TRBV12-4 with TRBJ2-7; 9 bases are shared with TRBD2. CDR3 size: 14 residues. The V gene end was trimmed by 6 bases and the J gene end by 3 bases; junction bases not matched to a gene: 6. For the CDR3, the DNA is TGTGCCAGCAGGTCTAGCGGGAAAATCTACGAGCAGTACTTC. Translated, it gives CASRSSGKIYEQYF.

The chain has TRBV12-3 or TRBV12-4 and TRBJ2-5; the D gene is possibly TRBD2 (6 bases). V was trimmed by 3 bases and J by 5 bases, leaving 13 bases between them. The CDR3 spans 14 residues. CDR3 sequence: CASSLYGAGETQYF. In DNA, the CDR3 is TGTGCCAGCAGTTTGTACGGGGCGGGGGAGACCCAGTACTTC.

The chain couples TRBV20-1 to TRBJ2-1; possible D gene TRBD2, 7 bases. The CDR3 is 14 amino acids. The V gene lost 1 base and the J gene lost 6 bases, with 13 bases spanning the gap. Germline loops: CDR1 DFQATT, CDR2 SNEGSKA (reference sequence). The DNA of the CDR3 is TGCAGTGCTAGAGCCTGGGAGGGGGGCAATGAGCAGTTCTTC. Translating it yields CSARAWEGGNEQFF.

The gene calls are TRBV9 and TRBJ2-5, with TRBD2 matching over 13 bases. Gene TRBJ2-7 matches the end of the DNA better, so the J call may be wrong. Per germline, CDR1 SGDLS and CDR2 YYNGEE. CDR3 length equals 16 residues. The CDR3 DNA reads as TGTGCCAGCAGCAAATCACTAGCGGGAGGGCCGTACGAGCAGTACTTC. Its translation is CASSKSLAGGPYEQYF.

This clonotype was found a few times. One junction end disagrees with the germline gene, perhaps due to a read error. The V gene is TRBV12-3 or TRBV12-4, the J gene TRBJ1-1; no reliable D call. The CDR3 has 13 residues. The CDR3 coding sequence is TGTGCCAGCAGTTTTAGGCCTTATACTGAAGCCTTCTTT. As protein: CASSFRPYTEAFF.

The rearrangement joins TRBV7-2 to TRBJ2-5; TRBD1 might be the D (5 bases). V lost 0 bases and J lost 5, with 16 bases in between. CDR1 and CDR2 (germline): SGHTA, FQGNSA. This CDR3 region has 16 residues. CDR3 bases: TGTGCCAGCAGCTTAGCGGTAGGACATCCTGCGGAGACCCAGTACTTC. Its translation: CASSLAVGHPAETQYF.

The chain couples TRBV5-6 to TRBJ2-5; TRBD2 aligns across 14 bases. The J call is doubtful: the DNA matches TRBJ2-1 better. CDR1 is SGHDT, CDR2 YYEEEE, per germline. This CDR3 has 15 amino acids. DNA for the CDR3: TGTGCCAGCAGCGCCGGGACTAGCGGGAGAGATGAGCAGTTCTTC. Translated, it gives CASSAGTSGRDEQFF.

The V call is TRBV24-1, the J call TRBJ2-3; no clear D. Germline V gene data show CDR1 as KGHDR and CDR2 as SFDVKD. This CDR3 has 16 amino acids. V dropped 0 bases and J dropped 0 bases, with 9 bases sitting between them. This chain's CDR3 is CATSDLVPFSTDTQYF. The CDR3 bases are TGTGCCACCAGTGATTTGGTGCCTTTTAGCACAGATACGCAGTATTTT.

The rearrangement uses TRBV5-1 and TRBJ2-5; 8 bases are a match to TRBD1. Trimming at V came to 0 bases and at J to 2 bases, leaving 9 bases not matched to a gene. The CDR3 is 17 amino acids. The germline CDR1 and CDR2 sequences are SGHRS and YFSETQ. CDR3 DNA sequence: TGCGCCAGCAGCTTGGGGACAGGGAATCCCCTACAAGAGACCCAGTACTTC. Amino acids: CASSLGTGNPLQETQYF.

V gene TRBV7-6 combines with J gene TRBJ2-1; D is possibly TRBD2 (6 bases). The ends were cut back, 0 bases at V and 6 bases at J, with 9 bases in the middle. The CDR3 has 14 amino acids. CDR1 and CDR2 (germline): SGHVS, FNYEAQ. The CDR3 DNA reads as TGTGCCAGCAGCTTAGCTCGGGGGAGCAATGAGCAGTTCTTC. Its translation is CASSLARGSNEQFF.

The chain combines TRBV29-1 with TRBJ2-1; perhaps TRBD2 as D (5 bases). Looked up from germline, CDR1 is SQVTM and CDR2 is ANQGSEA. Trimming pared 6 bases from V and 3 bases from J, leaving 9 bases between. The CDR3 is 12 amino acids. The CDR3 region has the DNA TGCAGCGTGTTCCGGGACTACAATGAGCAGTTCTTC. Translation gives CSVFRDYNEQFF.

A few counts support this clonotype. The V gene is TRBV6-2 or TRBV6-3, the J gene TRBJ2-5; D possibly corresponds to TRBD2 (5 bases). The J call may be in error: the DNA end matches TRBJ2-7 better. Germline lookup yields CDR1 MNHEY and CDR2 SVGEGT. The CDR3 runs to 16 residues. CDR3 protein: CASSYSSAKSSYEQYF. The CDR3 DNA reads as TGTGCCAGCAGTTACTCTAGCGCCAAAAGCTCCTACGAGCAGTACTTC.

This clonotype was seen more than once but under ten times. The chain has TRBV21-1 and TRBJ1-5. TRBV21-1 is termed a pseudogene. The CDR3 sequence is 11 residues long. CDR3 sequence: CASSVAAPQHF. CDR3 bases: TGTGCCAGCAGCGTGGCAGCGCCCCAGCATTTT.

The chain is built from TRBV20-1 and TRBJ2-1; tentative D call: TRBD2 (6 bases). Per the germline V gene, CDR1 is DFQATT and CDR2 is SNEGSKA (reference sequence). Trimming took 3 bases from V and 4 from J, leaving 16 bases between them. The CDR3 has 15 residues. CDR3 sequence reads: CSARGGVAGYNEQFF. CDR3 DNA sequence: TGCAGTGCTAGGGGGGGAGTAGCAGGGTACAATGAGCAGTTCTTC.

This clonotype was recorded at least ten times. The J gene is TRBJ2-6, the V gene TRBV7-3; the D is unclear. The ends were cut back, 5 bases at V and 0 bases at J, with 2 bases in the middle. The CDR3 length is 13 residues. Germline V CDR1 and CDR2: SGHTA, FQGTGA. DNA of the CDR3: TGTGCCAGCAGCACCTCTGGGGCCAACGTCCTGACTTTC. Translation: CASSTSGANVLTF.

The CDR3 here is CASSTRDGPQETQYF. CDR3 nucleotides: TGTGCCAGCAGTACCAGGGACGGACCTCAAGAGACCCAGTACTTC. This chain connects TRBV28 to TRBJ2-5; the D call may be TRBD1 or TRBD2 (5 bases each). This CDR3 spans 15 amino acids. Germline loops: CDR1 MDHEN, CDR2 SYDVKM. V was clipped by 5 bases and J by 2 bases, with 15 bases between them.

V and J are TRBV18 and TRBJ2-1; TRBD2 agrees at 9 bases. Losses at the gene ends were 0 bases for V and 7 bases for J; bases not matched to a gene: 7. Per the germline V gene, CDR1 is KGHSH and CDR2 is LQKENI. This CDR3 has 16 amino acids. The CDR3: CASSPPGLAIANEQFF. CDR3 DNA sequence: TGTGCCAGCTCACCACCGGGACTAGCAATAGCGAATGAGCAGTTCTTC.